This T cell receptor beta chain was observed in a study of T cells after yellow fever vaccination (dated by TCRdb to the late 2010s). A note on the overall study: Libraries from fractions with low cell numbers were prepared with the SMART-Seq v4 Ultra Low Input RNA kit. To follow T-cell clones before and after primary and booster YFV17D yellow fever vaccination, bulk TCR alpha and beta repertoires were sequenced over time. Two healthy male donors made up the cohort, one aged 18 to 29 years and the other aged 30 to 40 years. Blood was collected at multiple timepoints before and after primary and secondary immunization, and bulk PBMC replicates and cell subsets were isolated. The research as a whole found: Because abundant contaminating clonotypes from the bulk population could be contained in FACS-sorted repertoires, computational filtering was required. After the booster, most clones that had expanded after primary vaccination were detected again (about 95% of CD4 and around nine tenths of CD8), suggesting broad maintenance of memory. A small share of clonotypes was detected in both CD4 and CD8 compartments, with the overlap likely arising from convergent recombination. Compared with the primary T-cell response, the secondary T-cell response was faster but weaker, reaching its peak on day 5 rather than on day 15. Because only a couple of donors were included in the study, the extent to which the findings can be generalized is limited.

The treatment or condition label, as the study defines it: live attenuated yellow fever vaccine strain. At every blood-draw timepoint, two biological replicates of bulk PBMCs were collected. PBMCs were isolated from peripheral blood using a standard Ficoll-Paque protocol. TriZol was used to extract RNA from bulk PBMCs, from CD4 and CD8 fractions, and from dextramer-positive and dextramer-negative fractions. This clonotype was recorded a few times. What this receptor recognizes is not known. Base qualities are missing; no much larger clone stands one base away. Synthesis of TCR cDNA relied on 5'RACE template switching, a step that introduced a universal primer site along with unique molecular identifiers. Priming for cDNA synthesis came from both the TCR alpha and TCR beta constant segments. Libraries were amplified in two PCR steps, with sample barcodes and sequencing adapters added in the second step. Sequencing of libraries was done on Illumina HiSeq 2500 (2x100 bp) or NovaSeq (2x150 bp). Per the source publication's procedure: MIGEC handled demultiplexing of reads and collapsing into UMI consensus sequences, while MiXCR performed V(D)J alignment. Vaccine-responding clonotypes were identified with edgeR using replicate PBMC samples, with FDR below 0.01 and a log2 fold change above 5 up to day 15 being required. Bulk clonotypes were assigned CD4 or CD8 identity according to which sequenced CD4 or CD8 repertoire held them at higher abundance. TCRdb cleaned the public reads at Q25 with fastp, built clones with MiXCR and kept in-frame beta chains. A single entry per CDR3 protein holds the most common genes and DNA from its merged rows. What appears here as the V and J calls and clone size reflects TCRdb's work, not the paper's. For this sample there are approximately 580,000 distinct CDR3 sequences; around a sixth appear just once. The top ten hold 17% of the sample.

Unmatched junction bases come to 12, with V trimmed by 2 bases and J by 8 bases. The CDR3 goes from the cysteine to the phenylalanine over 16 residues. Solely the CDR3 DNA is kept, with 48 bases framed from the first base. The germline V gene supplies CDR1 SGHAT and CDR2 FQNNGV. The specimen comprised PBMCs, sampled 4 to 6 days after the first yellow fever vaccination. This TCR came from a man aged 18 to 29 who received the YFV17D yellow fever vaccine. The chain was built from TRBV11-2 and TRBJ1-1, and TRBD1 matches 9 of the central bases. CDR3 loop: CASSLSGPGQGSEAFF. The DNA sequence is TGTGCCAGCAGCTTATCTGGCCCGGGACAGGGCTCAGAAGCTTTCTTT. The CDR3 plus the reference TRBV11-2 and TRBJ1-1 genes for the other parts give the full variable domain: EAGVAQSPRYKIIEKRQSVAFWCNPISGHATLYWYQQILGQGPKLLIQFQNNGVVDDSQLPKDRFSAERLKGVDSTLKIQPAKLEDSAVYLCASSLSGPGQGSEAFFGQGTRLTVV.